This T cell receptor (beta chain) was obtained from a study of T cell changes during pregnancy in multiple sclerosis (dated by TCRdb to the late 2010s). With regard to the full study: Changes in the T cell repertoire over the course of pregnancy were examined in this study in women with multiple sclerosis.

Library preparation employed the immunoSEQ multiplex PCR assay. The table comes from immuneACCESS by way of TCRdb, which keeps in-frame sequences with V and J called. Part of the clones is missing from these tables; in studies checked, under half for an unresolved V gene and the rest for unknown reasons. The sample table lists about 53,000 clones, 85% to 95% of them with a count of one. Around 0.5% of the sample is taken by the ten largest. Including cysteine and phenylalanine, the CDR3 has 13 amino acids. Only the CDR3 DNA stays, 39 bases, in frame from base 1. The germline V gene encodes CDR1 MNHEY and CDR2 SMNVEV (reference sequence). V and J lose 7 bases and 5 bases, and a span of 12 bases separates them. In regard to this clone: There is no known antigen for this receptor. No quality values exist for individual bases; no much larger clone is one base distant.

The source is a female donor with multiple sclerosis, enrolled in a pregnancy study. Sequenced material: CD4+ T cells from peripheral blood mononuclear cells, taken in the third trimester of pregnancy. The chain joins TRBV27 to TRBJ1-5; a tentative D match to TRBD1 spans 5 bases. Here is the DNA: TGTGCCAGCAACCAGGGCCTGTATCAGCCCCAGCATTTT. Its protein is CASNQGLYQPQHF.